Detailed here is one TCR beta chain. Its antigen is still unknown. No base quality information exists; no much larger clone differs at one position. This sample is drawn from a study of blood T cell repertoires in COVID-19 (dated by TCRdb to 2018 to 2021). About the investigation overall: Samples covering the acute and convalescent phases of COVID-19 were provided by collaborators in the United States, Italy and Spain. The dataset comprised deeply sampled blood TCRbeta repertoires from subjects exposed to, actively infected with, or recovered from COVID-19. Samples were obtained from the ongoing ImmuneRACE study (first 160 participants) and from 1,254 subjects provided by 6 global collaborators. The repertoires were released in a freely available public database intended as a resource for research on the immune response to SARS-CoV-2. HLA class I and class II types, where available, came from metadata supplied by the sample provider rather than from assay-based typing. The prospective study material was composed of cDNA or gDNA derived from T cells, B-cell-depleted T cells, or PBMCs. Sample metadata almost always included a de-identified subject ID, COVID-19 status, age in years and sex. What the work shows at the level of the full study, not this receptor alone: The amount of clinical and demographic metadata varied by source and participant and was provided uncurated.

The CDR1 and CDR2 encoded by the germline V gene (reference sequence) are SEHNR and FQNEAQ. CDR3 length: 17 amino acids, cysteine to phenylalanine. Kept here is only the CDR3 DNA, which spans 51 bases and is read in frame from base 1. V is pruned by 2 bases and J by 6 bases, leaving 12 bases of the junction without a gene match. Collaborating institutions collected whole blood in K2EDTA tubes following their own protocols. For TCRbeta analysis, collaborators shipped samples as frozen whole blood, isolated PBMCs, or DNA extracted from either of those sample types. TCRbeta CDR3 regions were amplified from genomic DNA by means of the immunoSEQ Assay, a bias-controlled multiplex PCR. The authors' analysis ran thus. The number of nucleated cells in each sample was estimated from the amplification of reference gene primers within the assay. To quantify the absolute abundance of each unique TCRbeta CDR3 rearrangement, sequence reads were collapsed and filtered. For each sample, productive Simpson clonality was calculated as the square root of Simpson's diversity index over productive rearrangements. TCRdb carries this immuneACCESS record with in-frame sequences only. Its versions omit some clonotypes, under half of them owing to an unresolved V gene in the studies checked, with the rest unexplained. Clone size and the V and J calls come from that table; the DNA yielded D and trimming. The sample has 170,000 or so clones on record, 80% to 90% of them singletons. Over 7.5% of the sample goes to the ten largest clones.

The source is a man between 45 and 60 years old with active or convalescent COVID-19. Sequenced material: peripheral blood. The chain is encoded by TRBV7-9 joined to TRBJ1-5; TRBD1 matches 8 bases in the middle. The CDR3 loop reads CASSLTSSRGLGQPQHF. The nucleotide sequence reads as follows: TGTGCCAGCAGCTTAACAAGTAGCAGGGGGCTTGGTCAGCCCCAGCATTTT.